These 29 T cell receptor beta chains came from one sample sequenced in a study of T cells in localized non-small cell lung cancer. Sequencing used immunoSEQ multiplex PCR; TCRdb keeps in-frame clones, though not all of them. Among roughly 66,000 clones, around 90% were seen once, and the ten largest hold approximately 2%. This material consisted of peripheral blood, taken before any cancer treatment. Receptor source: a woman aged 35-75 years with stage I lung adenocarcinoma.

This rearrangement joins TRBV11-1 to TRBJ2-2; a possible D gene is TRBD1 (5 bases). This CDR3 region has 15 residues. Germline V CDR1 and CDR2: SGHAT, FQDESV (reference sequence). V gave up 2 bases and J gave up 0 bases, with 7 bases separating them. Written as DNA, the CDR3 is TGTGCCAGCAGCTTAAGCAGGGCGAACACCGGGGAGCTGTTTTTT. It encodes CASSLSRANTGELFF.

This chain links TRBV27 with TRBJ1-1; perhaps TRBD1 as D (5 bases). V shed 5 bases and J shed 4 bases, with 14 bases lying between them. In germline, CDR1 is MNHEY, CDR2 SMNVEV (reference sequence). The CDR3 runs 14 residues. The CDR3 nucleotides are TGTGCCAGCAGTGCCCCAGGGTTTGGCACTGAAGCTTTCTTT. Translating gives CASSAPGFGTEAFF.

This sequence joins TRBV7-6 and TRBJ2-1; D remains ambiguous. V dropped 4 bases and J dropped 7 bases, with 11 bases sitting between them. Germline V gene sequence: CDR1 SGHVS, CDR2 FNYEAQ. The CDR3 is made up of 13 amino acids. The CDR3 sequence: CASSSQWSNEQFF. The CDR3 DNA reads TGTGCCAGCAGCTCGCAATGGTCGAATGAGCAGTTCTTC.

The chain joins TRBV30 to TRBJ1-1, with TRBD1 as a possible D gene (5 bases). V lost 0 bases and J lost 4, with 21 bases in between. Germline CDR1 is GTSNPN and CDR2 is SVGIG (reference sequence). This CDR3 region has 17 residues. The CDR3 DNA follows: TGTGCCTGGAGTGTTTTCGGCAGGGAAAGGAGTCGCACTGAAGCTTTCTTT. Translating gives CAWSVFGRERSRTEAFF.

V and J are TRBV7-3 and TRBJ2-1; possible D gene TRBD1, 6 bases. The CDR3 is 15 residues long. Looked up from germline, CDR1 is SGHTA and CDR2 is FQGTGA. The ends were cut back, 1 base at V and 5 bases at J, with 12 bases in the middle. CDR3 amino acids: CASSLMSAGDNEQFF. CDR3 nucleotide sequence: TGTGCCAGCAGCTTAATGTCGGCAGGGGACAATGAGCAGTTCTTC.

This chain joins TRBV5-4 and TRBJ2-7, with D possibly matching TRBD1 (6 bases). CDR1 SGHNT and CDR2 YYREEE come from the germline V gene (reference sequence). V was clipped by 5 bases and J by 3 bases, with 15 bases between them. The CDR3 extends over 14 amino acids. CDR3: CASRLRTADYEQYF. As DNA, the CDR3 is TGTGCCAGCAGACTACGGACAGCAGACTACGAGCAGTACTTC.

CDR3 loop: CASSVQSRERGYTF. The CDR3 coding sequence is TGTGCCAGCAGCGTACAGTCCCGCGAACGGGGCTACACCTTC. The chain carries TRBV9 and TRBJ1-2; D gene uncertain. Trimming took 1 base from V and 8 from J, leaving 15 bases between them. This CDR3 contains 14 residues. Per the germline V gene, CDR1 is SGDLS and CDR2 is YYNGEE.

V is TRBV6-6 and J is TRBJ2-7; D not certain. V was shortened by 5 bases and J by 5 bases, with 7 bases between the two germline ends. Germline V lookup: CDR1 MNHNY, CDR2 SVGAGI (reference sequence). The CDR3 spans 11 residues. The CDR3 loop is CASSTFDEQYF. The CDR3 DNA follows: TGTGCCAGCAGTACCTTCGACGAGCAGTACTTC.

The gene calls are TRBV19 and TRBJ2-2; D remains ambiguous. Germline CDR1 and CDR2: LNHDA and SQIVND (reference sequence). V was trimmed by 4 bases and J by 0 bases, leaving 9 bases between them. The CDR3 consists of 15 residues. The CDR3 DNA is TGTGCCAGTAGTAGGAGCAGTACGAACACCGGGGAGCTGTTTTTT. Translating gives CASSRSSTNTGELFF.

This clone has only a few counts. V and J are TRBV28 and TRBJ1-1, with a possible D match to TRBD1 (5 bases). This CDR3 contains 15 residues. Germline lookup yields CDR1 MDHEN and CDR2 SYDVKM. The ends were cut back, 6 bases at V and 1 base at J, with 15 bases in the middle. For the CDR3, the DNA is TGTGCCAGCAGGGGGTACGGGGCCCAGAACACTGAAGCTTTCTTT. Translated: CASRGYGAQNTEAFF.

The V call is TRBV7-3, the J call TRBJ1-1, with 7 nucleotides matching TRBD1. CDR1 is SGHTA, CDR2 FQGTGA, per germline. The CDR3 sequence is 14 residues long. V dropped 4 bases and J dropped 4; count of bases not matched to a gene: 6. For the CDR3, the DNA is TGTGCCAGCAGCTCGACAGGGACCGCCACTGAAGCTTTCTTT. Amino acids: CASSSTGTATEAFF.

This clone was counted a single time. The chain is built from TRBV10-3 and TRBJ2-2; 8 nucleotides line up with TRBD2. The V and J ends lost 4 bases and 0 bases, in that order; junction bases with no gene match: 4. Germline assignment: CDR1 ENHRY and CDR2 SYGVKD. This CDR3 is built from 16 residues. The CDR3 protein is CAISGGGPSNTGELFF. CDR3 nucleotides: TGTGCCATCAGTGGCGGGGGGCCTTCGAACACCGGGGAGCTGTTTTTT.

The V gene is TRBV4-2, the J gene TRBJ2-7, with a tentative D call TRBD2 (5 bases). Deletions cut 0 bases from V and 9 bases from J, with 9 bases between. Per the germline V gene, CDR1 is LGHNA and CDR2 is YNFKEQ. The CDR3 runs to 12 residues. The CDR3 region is CASSQDPGVQYF. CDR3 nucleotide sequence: TGTGCCAGCAGCCAAGACCCCGGGGTGCAGTACTTC.

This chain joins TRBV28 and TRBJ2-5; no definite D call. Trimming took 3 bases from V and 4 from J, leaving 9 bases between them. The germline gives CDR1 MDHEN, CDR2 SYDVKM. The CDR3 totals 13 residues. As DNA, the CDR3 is TGTGCCAGCAGTTTGTCTAGTGGAGAGACCCAGTACTTC. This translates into CASSLSSGETQYF.

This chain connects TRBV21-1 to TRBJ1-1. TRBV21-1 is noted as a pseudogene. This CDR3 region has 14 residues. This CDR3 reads CASSKWRENTEAFF. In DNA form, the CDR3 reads TGTGCCAGCAGCAAATGGAGAGAGAACACTGAAGCTTTCTTT.

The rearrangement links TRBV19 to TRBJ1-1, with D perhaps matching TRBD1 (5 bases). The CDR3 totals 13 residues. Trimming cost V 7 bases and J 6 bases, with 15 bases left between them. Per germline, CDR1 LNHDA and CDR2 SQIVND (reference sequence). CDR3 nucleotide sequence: TGTGCCAGTACCCAAAGTAGGGACGCTGAAGCTTTCTTT. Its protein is CASTQSRDAEAFF. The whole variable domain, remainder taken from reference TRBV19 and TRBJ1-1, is DGGITQSPKYLFRKEGQNVTLSCEQNLNHDAMYWYRQDPGQGLRLIYYSQIVNDFQKGDIAEGYSVSREKKESFPLTVTSAQKNPTAFYLCASTQSRDAEAFFGQGTRLTVV.

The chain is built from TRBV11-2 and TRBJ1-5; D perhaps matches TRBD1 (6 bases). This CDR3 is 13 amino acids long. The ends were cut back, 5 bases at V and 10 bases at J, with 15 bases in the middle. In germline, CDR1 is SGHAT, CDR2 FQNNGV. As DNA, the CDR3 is TGTGCCAGCAGCGCTGACAGGTATTTACCCCAGCATTTT. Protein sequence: CASSADRYLPQHF.

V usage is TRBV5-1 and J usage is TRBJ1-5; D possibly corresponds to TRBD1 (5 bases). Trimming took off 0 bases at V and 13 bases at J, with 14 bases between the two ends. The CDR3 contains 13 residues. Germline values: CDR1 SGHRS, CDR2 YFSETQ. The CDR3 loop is CASSLDSDSQQHF. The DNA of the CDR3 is TGCGCCAGCAGCTTGGATTCAGACAGCCAACAGCATTTT.

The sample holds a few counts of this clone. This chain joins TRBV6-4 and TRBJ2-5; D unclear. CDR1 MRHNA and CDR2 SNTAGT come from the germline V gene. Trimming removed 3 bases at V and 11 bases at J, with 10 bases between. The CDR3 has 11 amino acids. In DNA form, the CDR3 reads TGTGCCAGCAGTGATGGAAGCGTTCAGTACTTC. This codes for CASSDGSVQYF.

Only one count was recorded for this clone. The CDR3 spells CASRYREPQHF. In DNA, the CDR3 is TGTGCCAGCAGGTACAGGGAGCCCCAGCATTTT. The chain carries TRBV6-1 and TRBJ1-5; tentative D call: TRBD1 (6 bases). Per the germline V gene, CDR1 is MNHNS and CDR2 is SASEGT. This CDR3 is 11 amino acids long. The V and J ends lost 6 bases and 8 bases respectively, with 8 bases between them.

The chain's CDR3 is CASSLIATTGELFF. CDR3 coding DNA: TGTGCCAGCAGCTTAATTGCGACAACCGGGGAGCTGTTTTTT. The V call is TRBV7-3, the J call TRBJ2-2; no clear D. The CDR3 covers 14 residues. V dropped 1 base and J dropped 5 bases, with 8 bases sitting between them. Germline values: CDR1 SGHTA, CDR2 FQGTGA. The whole variable domain, filled in from reference TRBV7-3 and TRBJ2-2, reads GAGVSQTPSNKVTEKGKYVELRCDPISGHTALYWYRQSLGQGPEFLIYFQGTGAADDSGLPNDRFFAVRPEGSVSTLKIQRTERGDSAVYLCASSLIATTGELFFGEGSRLTVL.

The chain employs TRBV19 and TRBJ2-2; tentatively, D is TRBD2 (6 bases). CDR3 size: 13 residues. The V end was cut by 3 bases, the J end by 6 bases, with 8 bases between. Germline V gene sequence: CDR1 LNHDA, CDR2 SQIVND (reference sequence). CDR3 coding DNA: TGTGCCAGTAGTATTGGCGGGGCCGGGGAGCTGTTTTTT. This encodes CASSIGGAGELFF.

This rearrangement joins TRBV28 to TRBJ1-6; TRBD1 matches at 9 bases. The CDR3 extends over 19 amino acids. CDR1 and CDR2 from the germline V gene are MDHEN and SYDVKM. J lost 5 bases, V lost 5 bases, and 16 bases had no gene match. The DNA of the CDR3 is TGTGCCAGCAGTCAAACCGGGACAGGGACCCGTCATGATAATTCACCCCTCCACTTT. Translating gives CASSQTGTGTRHDNSPLHF.

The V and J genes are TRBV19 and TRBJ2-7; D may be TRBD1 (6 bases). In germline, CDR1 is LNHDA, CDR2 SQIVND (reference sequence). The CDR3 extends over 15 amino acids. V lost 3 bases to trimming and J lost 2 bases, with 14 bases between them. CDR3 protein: CASSITAGETYEQYF. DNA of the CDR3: TGTGCCAGTAGTATCACGGCAGGGGAGACCTACGAGCAGTACTTC.

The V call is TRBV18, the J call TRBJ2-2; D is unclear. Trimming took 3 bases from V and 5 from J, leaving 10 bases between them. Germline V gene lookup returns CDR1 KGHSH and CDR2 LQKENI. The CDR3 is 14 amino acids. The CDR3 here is CASSPQRGTGELFF. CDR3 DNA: TGTGCCAGCTCACCTCAGCGAGGTACCGGGGAGCTGTTTTTT.

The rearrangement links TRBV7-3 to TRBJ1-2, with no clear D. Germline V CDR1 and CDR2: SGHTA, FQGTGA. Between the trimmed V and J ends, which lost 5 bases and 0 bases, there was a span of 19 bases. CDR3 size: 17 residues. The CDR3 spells CASSPDLRDPTNYGYTF. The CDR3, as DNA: TGTGCCAGCAGCCCCGATCTGAGGGATCCGACTAACTATGGCTACACCTTC.

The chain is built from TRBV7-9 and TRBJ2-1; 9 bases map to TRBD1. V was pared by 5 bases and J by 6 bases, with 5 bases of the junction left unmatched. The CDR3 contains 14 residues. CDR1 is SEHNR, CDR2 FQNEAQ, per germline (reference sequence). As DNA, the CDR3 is TGTGCCAGCAGCCTGGGGACAGGGAGCAATGAGCAGTTCTTC. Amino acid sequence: CASSLGTGSNEQFF. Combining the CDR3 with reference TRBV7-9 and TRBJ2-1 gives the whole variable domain DTGVSQNPRHKITKRGQNVTFRCDPISEHNRLYWYRQTLGQGPEFLTYFQNEAQLEKSRLLSDRFSAERPKGSFSTLEIQRTEQGDSAMYLCASSLGTGSNEQFFGPGTRLTVL.

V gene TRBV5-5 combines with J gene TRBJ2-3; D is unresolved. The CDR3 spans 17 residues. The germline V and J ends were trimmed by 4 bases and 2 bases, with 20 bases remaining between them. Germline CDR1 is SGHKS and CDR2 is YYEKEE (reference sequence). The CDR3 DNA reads TGTGCCAGCAGCCCGGAAGGGATATCTCGGTCCACAGATACGCAGTATTTT. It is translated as CASSPEGISRSTDTQYF.

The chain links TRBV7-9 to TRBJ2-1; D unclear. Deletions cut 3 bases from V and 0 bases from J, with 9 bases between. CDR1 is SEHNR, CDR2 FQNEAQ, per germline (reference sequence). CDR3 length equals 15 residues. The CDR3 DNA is TGTGCCAGCAGCTTCGGGTCTAGCTCCTACAATGAGCAGTTCTTC. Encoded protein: CASSFGSSSYNEQFF.